This passage covers 14 T cell receptor beta chains from one sample sequenced in a study of T cells expressing NK-cell markers (dated by TCRdb to about 2020). Library method: 5' RACE. The run used an Illumina HiSeq 2000. TCRdb reprocessed the sequencing reads and holds a single record per CDR3 protein sequence, with no DNA. The sample's clone listing holds 200,000 to 300,000 distinct CDR3 sequences. Around 4.3% of the sample belongs to the ten largest clones. Sequenced material: blood T cells: a sorted CD56 or NKG2C T cell subset, CD4+ or CD8+ T cells, or bulk PBMC T cells (not recorded which). These receptors were obtained from a woman between 18 and 75 years old in good health.

This chain's CDR3 is CASSQEGRGPHTDTQYF. V usage is TRBV14 and J usage is TRBJ2-3; as DNA is missing, the TRBD1 call by TCRdb cannot be tested. Germline-derived CDR1 and CDR2 are SGHDN and FVKESK. There are 17 residues in the CDR3.

V gene TRBV28 combines with J gene TRBJ2-7; TCRdb selects TRBD2, and the lack of DNA leaves this call unchecked. This CDR3 spans 14 amino acids. Germline V CDR1 and CDR2: MDHEN, SYDVKM. The CDR3 sequence: CASSPVGGAYEQYF.

The chain joins TRBV6-6 to TRBJ2-1. The length of the CDR3 is 13 residues. The V gene's germline CDR1 is MNHNY and CDR2 SVGAGI (reference sequence). The CDR3 loop is CASSPSGLIVQFF.

The chain recombines TRBV24-1 with TRBJ2-1; TCRdb picks TRBD1, but there is no DNA to check that call. Germline CDR1 is KGHDR and CDR2 is SFDVKD. This CDR3 is 15 amino acids long. The CDR3 is CATSAGRGTHNEQFF.

The chain uses TRBV6-1 and TRBJ2-3; TCRdb calls TRBD2, which cannot be checked without DNA. This CDR3 has 16 residues. Looked up from germline, CDR1 is MNHNS and CDR2 is SASEGT. CDR3 region: CASSRQGSGAADTQYF.

The CDR3 loop is CASSLAGNVQPQHF. The chain employs TRBV7-2 and TRBJ1-5. The CDR3 spans 14 residues. CDR1 and CDR2 (germline): SGHTA, FQGNSA.

This chain connects TRBV29-1 to TRBJ2-4; checking the TCRdb D call of TRBD1 is not possible without DNA. Looked up from germline, CDR1 is SQVTM and CDR2 is ANQGSEA. The CDR3 length is 15 residues. The CDR3 region is CSVGTGGIAKNIQYF.

This chain's CDR3 is CAWSVRGLETQYF. V and J are TRBV30 and TRBJ2-5; without DNA, the TCRdb call of TRBD2 cannot be checked. The CDR3 length is 13 residues. Germline V gene lookup returns CDR1 GTSNPN and CDR2 SVGIG (reference sequence).

V and J are TRBV11-1 and TRBJ2-1; the TCRdb call, TRBD1, lacks DNA for checking. This CDR3 is 19 amino acids long. Germline values: CDR1 SGHAT, CDR2 FQDESV (reference sequence). CDR3 in amino acids: CASSPDRGNSGHSYNEQFF.

This chain joins TRBV20-1 and TRBJ1-2. Germline V gives CDR1 DFQATT, CDR2 SNEGSKA (reference sequence). The CDR3 length is 12 residues. CDR3: CSASFDGDGYTF.

The rearrangement uses TRBV13 and TRBJ2-4. There are 17 residues in the CDR3. The V gene's germline CDR1 is PRHDT and CDR2 FYEKMQ (reference sequence). CDR3 residues: CASSLGGEGLAKNIQYF.

CDR3 region: CASSLLTMTGNTGELFF. The chain combines TRBV28 with TRBJ2-2; the TRBD1 assignment by TCRdb is unverifiable without DNA. The germline CDR1 and CDR2 sequences are MDHEN and SYDVKM. The CDR3 runs 17 residues.

The V and J genes are TRBV20-1 and TRBJ2-7; TCRdb returns TRBD2, unconfirmable since there is no DNA. The CDR3 extends over 11 amino acids. Per the germline V gene, CDR1 is DFQATT and CDR2 is SNEGSKA (reference sequence). CDR3 protein: CSAVPDYEQYF.

This chain connects TRBV18 to TRBJ1-1. The CDR3 is 15 residues long. Germline CDR1 reads KGHSH; CDR2 reads LQKENI. The CDR3 loop reads CASSPEKNMNTEAFF.